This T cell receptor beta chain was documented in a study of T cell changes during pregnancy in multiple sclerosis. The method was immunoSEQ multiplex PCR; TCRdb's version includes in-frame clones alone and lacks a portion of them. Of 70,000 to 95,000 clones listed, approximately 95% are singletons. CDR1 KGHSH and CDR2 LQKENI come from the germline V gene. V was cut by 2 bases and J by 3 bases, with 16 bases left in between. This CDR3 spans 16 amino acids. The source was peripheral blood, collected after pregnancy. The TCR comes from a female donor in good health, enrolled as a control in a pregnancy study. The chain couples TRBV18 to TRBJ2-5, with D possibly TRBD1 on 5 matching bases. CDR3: CASSPVLPGREETQYF. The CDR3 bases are TGTGCCAGCTCACCAGTACTCCCAGGGCGCGAAGAGACCCAGTACTTC.